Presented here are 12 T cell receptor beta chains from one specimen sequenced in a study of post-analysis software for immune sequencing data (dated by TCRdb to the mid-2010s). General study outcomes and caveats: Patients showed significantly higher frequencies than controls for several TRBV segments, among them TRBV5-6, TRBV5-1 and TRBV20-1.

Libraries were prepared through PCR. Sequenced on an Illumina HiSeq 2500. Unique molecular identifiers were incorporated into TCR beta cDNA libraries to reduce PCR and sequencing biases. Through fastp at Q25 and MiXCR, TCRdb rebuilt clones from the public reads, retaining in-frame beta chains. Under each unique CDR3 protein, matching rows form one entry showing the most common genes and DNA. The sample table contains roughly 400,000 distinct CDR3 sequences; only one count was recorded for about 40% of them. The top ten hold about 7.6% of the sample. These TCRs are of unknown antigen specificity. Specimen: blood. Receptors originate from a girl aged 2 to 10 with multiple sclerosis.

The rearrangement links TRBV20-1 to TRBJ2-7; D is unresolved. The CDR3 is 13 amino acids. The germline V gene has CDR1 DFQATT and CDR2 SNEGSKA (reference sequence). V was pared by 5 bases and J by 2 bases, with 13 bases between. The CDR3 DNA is TGCAGTGCTTTTCTCCACCAACCCTACGAGCAGTACTTC. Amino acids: CSAFLHQPYEQYF.

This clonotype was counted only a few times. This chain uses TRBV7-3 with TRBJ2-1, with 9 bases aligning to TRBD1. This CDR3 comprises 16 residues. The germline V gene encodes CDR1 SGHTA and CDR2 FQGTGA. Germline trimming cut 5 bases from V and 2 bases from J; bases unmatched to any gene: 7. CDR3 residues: CASSLPGQGPYNEQFF. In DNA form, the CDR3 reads TGTGCCAGCAGCCTACCGGGACAGGGACCCTACAATGAGCAGTTCTTC.

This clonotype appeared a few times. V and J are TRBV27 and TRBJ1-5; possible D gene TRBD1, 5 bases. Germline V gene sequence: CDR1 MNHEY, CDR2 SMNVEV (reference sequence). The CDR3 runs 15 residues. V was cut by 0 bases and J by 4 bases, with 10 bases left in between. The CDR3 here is CASSLSQGRNQPQHF. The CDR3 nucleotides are TGTGCCAGCAGTTTATCGCAGGGTCGTAATCAGCCCCAGCATTTT.

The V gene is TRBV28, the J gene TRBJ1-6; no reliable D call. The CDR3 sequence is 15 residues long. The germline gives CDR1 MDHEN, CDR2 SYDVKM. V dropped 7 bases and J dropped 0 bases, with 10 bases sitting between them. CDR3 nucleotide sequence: TGTGCCAGCAATCCATTGAGCTCCTATAATTCACCCCTCCACTTT. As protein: CASNPLSSYNSPLHF. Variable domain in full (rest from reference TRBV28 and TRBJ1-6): DVKVTQSSRYLVKRTGEKVFLECVQDMDHENMFWYRQDPGLGLRLIYFSYDVKMKEKGDIPEGYSVSREKKERFSLILESASTNQTSMYLCASNPLSSYNSPLHFGNGTRLTVT.

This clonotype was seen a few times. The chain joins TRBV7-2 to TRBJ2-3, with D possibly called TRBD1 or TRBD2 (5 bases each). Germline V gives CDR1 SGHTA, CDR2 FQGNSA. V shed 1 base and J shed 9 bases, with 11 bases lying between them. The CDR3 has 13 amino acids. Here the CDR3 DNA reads TGTGCCAGCAGCTTAGACGTTAGGGACACGCAGTATTTT. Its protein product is CASSLDVRDTQYF.

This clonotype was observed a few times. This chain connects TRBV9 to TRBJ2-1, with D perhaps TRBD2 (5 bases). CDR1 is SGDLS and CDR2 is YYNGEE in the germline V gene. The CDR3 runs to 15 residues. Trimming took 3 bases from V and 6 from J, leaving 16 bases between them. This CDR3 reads CASSGASGSLNEQFF. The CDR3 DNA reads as TGTGCCAGCAGCGGAGCCTCGGGGTCTCTCAATGAGCAGTTCTTC.

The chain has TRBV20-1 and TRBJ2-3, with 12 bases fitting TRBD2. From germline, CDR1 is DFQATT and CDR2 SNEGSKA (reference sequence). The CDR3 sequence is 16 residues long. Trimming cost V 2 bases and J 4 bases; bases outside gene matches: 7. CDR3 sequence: CSARTHRLAGADTQYF. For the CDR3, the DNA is TGCAGTGCTAGAACACACCGACTAGCGGGAGCAGATACGCAGTATTTT.

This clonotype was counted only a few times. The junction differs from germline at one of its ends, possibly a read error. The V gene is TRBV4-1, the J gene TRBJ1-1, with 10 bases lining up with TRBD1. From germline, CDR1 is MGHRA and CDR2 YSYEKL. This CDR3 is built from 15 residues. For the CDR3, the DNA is TGCGCCAGCAGCCAAGACGTGACAGGGGGCACTGAGGCTTTCTTT. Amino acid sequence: CASSQDVTGGTEAFF.

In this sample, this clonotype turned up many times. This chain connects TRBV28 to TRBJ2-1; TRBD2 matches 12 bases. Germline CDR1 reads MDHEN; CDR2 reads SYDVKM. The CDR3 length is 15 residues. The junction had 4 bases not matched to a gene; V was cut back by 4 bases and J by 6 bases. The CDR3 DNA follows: TGTGCCAGCAGTTCCCCGGGACTAGCGGGCAATGAGCAGTTCTTC. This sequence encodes CASSSPGLAGNEQFF.

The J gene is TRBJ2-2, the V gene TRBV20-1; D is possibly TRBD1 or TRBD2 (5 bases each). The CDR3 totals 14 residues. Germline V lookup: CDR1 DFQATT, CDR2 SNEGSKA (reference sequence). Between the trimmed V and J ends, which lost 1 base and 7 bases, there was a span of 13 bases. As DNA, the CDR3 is TGCAGTGCTAGAGTCCGTGGGGCGGGCGGGGAGCTGTTTTTT. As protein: CSARVRGAGGELFF.

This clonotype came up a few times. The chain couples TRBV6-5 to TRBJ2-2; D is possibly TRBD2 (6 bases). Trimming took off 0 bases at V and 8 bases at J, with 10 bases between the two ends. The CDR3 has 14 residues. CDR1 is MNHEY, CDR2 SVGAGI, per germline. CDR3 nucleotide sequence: TGTGCCAGCAGTTACTCGATCGGGAGTGGGGAGCTGTTTTTT. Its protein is CASSYSIGSGELFF.

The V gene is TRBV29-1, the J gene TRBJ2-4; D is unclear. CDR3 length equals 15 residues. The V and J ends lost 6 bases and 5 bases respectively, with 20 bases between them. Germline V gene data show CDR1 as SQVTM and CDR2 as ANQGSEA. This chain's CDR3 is CSVAVVGYAENIQYF. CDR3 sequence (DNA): TGCAGCGTCGCCGTGGTAGGGTACGCCGAAAACATTCAGTACTTC.